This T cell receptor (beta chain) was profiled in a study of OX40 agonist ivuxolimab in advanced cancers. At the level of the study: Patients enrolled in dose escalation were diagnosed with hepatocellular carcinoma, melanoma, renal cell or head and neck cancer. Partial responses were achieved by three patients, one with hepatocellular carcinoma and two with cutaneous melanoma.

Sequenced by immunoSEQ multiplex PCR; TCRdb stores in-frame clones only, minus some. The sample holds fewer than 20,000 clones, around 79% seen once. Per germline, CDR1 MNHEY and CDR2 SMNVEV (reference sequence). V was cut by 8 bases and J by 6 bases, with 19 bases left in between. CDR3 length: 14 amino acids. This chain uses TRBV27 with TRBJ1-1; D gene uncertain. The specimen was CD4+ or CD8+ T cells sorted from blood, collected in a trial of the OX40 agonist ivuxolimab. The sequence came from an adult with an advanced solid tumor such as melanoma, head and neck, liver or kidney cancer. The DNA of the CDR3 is TGTGCCAGCTGGCGGGAAGGGAGTCGAGCTGAAGCTTTCTTT. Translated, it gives CASWREGSRAEAFF.